The 6 T cell receptor beta chains below were found in one sample sequenced in a study of patients and donors after allogeneic stem cell transplantation. TCRdb fed the RT-PCR reads into MiXCR, producing one record per CDR3 protein. This sample carries approximately 10,000 distinct CDR3 sequences, 5.9% of them seen once, and the ten largest clones take 26%. The material sequenced was blood, either unsorted or a sorted T cell fraction (not recorded which). Source of these receptors: a human donor who was either an allogeneic HSCT recipient or a stem cell or donor lymphocyte infusion donor (not recorded which). It is not recorded whose cells these are; they may come from a transplant donor.

This clonotype was detected ten times or more. V and J are TRBV20-1 and TRBJ1-1, with TRBD1 identical over 11 bases. Unmatched junction bases numbered 6, after V lost 6 bases and J lost 3 bases. CDR1 is DFQATT, CDR2 SNEGSKA, per germline (reference sequence). The CDR3 contains 14 residues. The CDR3 reads CSARTGGTDTEAFF. Written as DNA, the CDR3 is TGCAGTGCACGGACAGGGGGCACGGACACTGAAGCTTTCTTT.

This clonotype was detected ten times or more. J is TRBJ1-4 and V is TRBV11-2, with TRBD1 matching 7 bases. J gave up 17 bases and V 3 bases, and 12 bases lay outside the gene matches. Germline CDR1 and CDR2: SGHAT and FQNNGV. This CDR3 contains 13 residues. CDR3 in amino acids: CASSFGTEARIFF. Here the CDR3 DNA reads TGTGCCAGCAGCTTCGGGACAGAGGCTAGGATTTTTTTT.

This clonotype was counted between two and nine times. The chain joins TRBV10-3 to TRBJ2-1; perhaps D is TRBD1 or TRBD2 (5 bases each). V lost 2 bases to trimming and J lost 9 bases, with 5 bases between them. The CDR3 length is 11 residues. Germline-derived CDR1 and CDR2 are ENHRY and SYGVKD. CDR3: CAISEGGEQFF. The CDR3 region has the DNA TGTGCCATCAGTGAGGGGGGTGAGCAGTTCTTC.

The table lists this clonotype with many counts. The rearrangement uses TRBV29-1 and TRBJ2-1; 14 nucleotides line up with TRBD2. Germline V gene data show CDR1 as SQVTM and CDR2 as ANQGSEA. Trimming took 7 bases from V and 8 from J; bases not matched to a gene: 10. The CDR3 sequence is 15 residues long. CDR3 residues: CSALGTSGSGDEQFF. CDR3 coding DNA: TGCAGCGCGTTGGGGACTAGCGGGAGCGGCGATGAGCAGTTCTTC.

This clonotype was counted between two and nine times. V gene TRBV7-2 combines with J gene TRBJ2-2, with no clear D. Germline V CDR1 and CDR2: SGHTA, FQGNSA. The ends were cut back, 5 bases at V and 5 bases at J, with 9 bases in the middle. This CDR3 is 13 amino acids long. The CDR3 sequence is CASSLITTGELFF. Written as DNA, the CDR3 is TGTGCCAGCAGCCTAATTACGACCGGGGAGCTGTTTTTT.

Only a few counts were recorded for this clonotype. V is TRBV4-2 and J is TRBJ2-7; D ambiguous. Per the germline V gene, CDR1 is LGHNA and CDR2 is YNFKEQ. The CDR3 contains 14 residues. With 0 bases removed from V and 3 bases from J, the gap between germline ends came to 9 bases. DNA for the CDR3: TGTGCCAGCAGCCAAGAACGGAGCTTCTACGAGCAGTACTTC. It codes for CASSQERSFYEQYF.